The sequence of this T cell receptor (beta chain) was determined in a study of blood T cells in healthy people across ages. Whole-study results and caveats: Naive and antigen-experienced cells were not separated, limiting conclusive comparison. Expanded clonotype shifts may have been confounded, as the donors had an unknown CMV status. TCR beta diversity, measured per million T cells, fell in a roughly linear way with age.

Combining a sample-barcoded 5' primer with a J-beta primer mix, a second PCR ran for roughly 7 to 11 cycles. TCRdb reprocessed the 5' RACE reads via MiXCR and lists one record per CDR3 protein. Of 1,800,000 or so distinct CDR3 sequences listed, more than 35% were seen once; the top ten hold under 25%. Concerning this clonotype: Its specificity is unknown.

The sequence derives from a human donor in good health. The sequenced sample was blood.

As DNA, the CDR3 is TGTGCCAGCAGTTTATCCCGGACAGGGGGCGCAGATACGCAGTATTTT. Protein: CASSLSRTGGADTQYF. The gene calls are TRBV27 and TRBJ2-3; 11 bases agree with TRBD1. Germline lookup yields CDR1 MNHEY and CDR2 SMNVEV (reference sequence). J gave up 4 bases and V 0 bases, and 3 bases lay outside the gene matches. The CDR3 has 16 amino acids.